Sequencing of this T cell receptor beta chain was carried out in a study of regulatory T cells in long-lasting Graves disease. Between the trimmed V and J ends, which lost 7 bases and 5 bases, there was a span of 11 bases. The CDR3 extends over 13 amino acids. Germline CDR1 is MNHNS and CDR2 is SASEGT. This clonotype came up many times. Its matching antigen is unknown. Building the TCR beta libraries relied on iRepertoire HTBI primers, and CDR3 regions underwent Arm-PCR. TCRdb re-called the multiplex PCR reads through MiXCR, storing one row per CDR3 protein. The sample yields 580,000 or so distinct CDR3 sequences, more than 15% seen once. Study-level points and caveats: Only a small sample size was used, which may have cut accuracy.

Time point reported: newly diagnosed GD, antithyroid drugs for less than 3 months. PBMCs were the source of the RNA used for TCR sequencing. The same data also went into a second study, on T cells in Graves' hyperthyroidism and ophthalmopathy. That source reports: Hyperthyroidism patients were newly diagnosed, had disease duration under 2 months, and were aged 18 to 65 years. The HTBI primer set drove a first-round RT-PCR of the TCR CDR3. Blood shared most expanded thyroid clonotypes above 0.001.

This TCR was sampled from a man between 18 and 29 years old with Graves disease. This chain joins TRBV6-1 and TRBJ2-2; D is possibly TRBD1 or TRBD2 (6 bases each). Here the sequenced sample was peripheral blood mononuclear cells (PBMCs), taken at new diagnosis, from a patient treated with antithyroid drugs. The CDR3 DNA sequence: TGTGCCAGCAAAGTAGGGGGGACCGGGGAGCTGTTTTTT. Protein: CASKVGGTGELFF.